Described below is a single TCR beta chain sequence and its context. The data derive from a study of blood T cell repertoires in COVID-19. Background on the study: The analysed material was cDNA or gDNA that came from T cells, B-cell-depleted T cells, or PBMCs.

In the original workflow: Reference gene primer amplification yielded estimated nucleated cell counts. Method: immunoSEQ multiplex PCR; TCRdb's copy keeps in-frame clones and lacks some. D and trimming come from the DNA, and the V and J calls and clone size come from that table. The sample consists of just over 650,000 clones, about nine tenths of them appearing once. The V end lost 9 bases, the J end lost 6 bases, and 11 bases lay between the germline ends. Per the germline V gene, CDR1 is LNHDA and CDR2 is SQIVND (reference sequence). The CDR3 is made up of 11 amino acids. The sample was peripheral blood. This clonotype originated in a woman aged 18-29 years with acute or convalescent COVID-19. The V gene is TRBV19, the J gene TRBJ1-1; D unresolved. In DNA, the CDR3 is TGTGCCAGCGCGTCGAGGGCTGAAGCTTTCTTT. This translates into CASASRAEAFF.